This T cell receptor beta chain was recovered during a study of human T cells and chemical hapten exposure. Study background: Patch tests applied 0.01% DPC to the upper back and were scored after 6 days.

From the RACE reads, TCRdb called clonotypes with MiXCR, one entry per CDR3 protein. The sample has 150,000 to 200,000 distinct CDR3 sequences; roughly 15% are singletons. Regarding time point: patch test 1, 2 weeks after DPC sensitization. Regarding treatment: therapeutic diphenylcyclopropenone sensitization with weekly scalp DPC. Donors were 18 to 70-year-old alopecia patients suitable for DPC. This clonotype was observed many times. The clonotype originates from a woman aged 25 to 39 with alopecia areata. Some clones in this sample may be carry-over from other donors' samples. Material: whole blood, obtained in connection with sensitization to the hapten diphenylcyclopropenone (DPC).

CDR3 coding DNA: TGTGCCAGCAGGCAGACAGGGCTAAATTCACCCCTCCACTTT. It encodes CASRQTGLNSPLHF. This chain uses TRBV25-1 with TRBJ1-6, with 7 bases lining up with TRBD1. The CDR3 has 14 residues. Unmatched junction bases numbered 6, after V lost 6 bases and J lost 7 bases. The germline CDR1 and CDR2 sequences are MGHDK and SYGVNS.